By sample fraction, the clone carrying this T cell receptor beta chain is medium-sized. As processed by the authors: Estimation of nucleated cell counts relied on the amplification of reference gene primers. Assay: immunoSEQ multiplex PCR; the TCRdb copy retains only in-frame clones and omits some. The V and J calls and the clone size are those of that table, but D and trimming were determined from the DNA. Seen here are around 30,000 clones, about 82% observed once, and the top ten hold under 8.5%. The sample is drawn from a study of blood T cell repertoires in COVID-19. Overall study: There were acute and convalescent COVID-19 samples, and they came from the United States, Italy and Spain. Sample material is recorded as cDNA or gDNA derived from T cells, B-cell-depleted T cells, or PBMCs.

CDR3 size: 17 residues. Trimming shortened V by 1 base and J by 0 bases, and 13 bases separated the two germline ends. Germline V gene data show CDR1 as MDHEN and CDR2 as SYDVKM. This sequence was found in a man aged 60-69 years with active COVID-19. The genes are TRBV28 and TRBJ1-5; D unclear. Material for sequencing was peripheral blood. The CDR3 sequence is CASSLYGRGNSNQPQHF. CDR3 in DNA: TGTGCCAGCAGTTTATATGGCAGAGGGAATAGCAATCAGCCCCAGCATTTT.